A selection of T cell receptor beta chains follows, all from one sample in a study of patients and donors after allogeneic stem cell transplantation. TCRdb used MiXCR to reprocess the RT-PCR reads, holding one entry per CDR3 protein. The repertoire holds hundreds of thousands of distinct CDR3 sequences, with approximately 16% as singletons. Sequenced sample: blood, either unsorted or a sorted T cell fraction (not recorded which). All receptors derive from a human donor who was either an allogeneic HSCT recipient or a stem cell or donor lymphocyte infusion donor (not recorded which). It is not recorded whose cells these are; they may come from a transplant donor. Each CDR3 is given with its conserved first and last residue. Fields, in order: D gene, clone size, J gene, V gene, CDR3 DNA, CDR3 protein. A D gene is named only where the DNA matches it firmly. The size entry is marked missing in some rows and otherwise reads once, few, many or a size class.

NA many TRBJ2-1 TRBV19 TGTGCCAGTAGGCGGGACCCAGCTTCACTAGAGCAGTTCTTC CASRRDPASLEQFF
NA NA TRBJ1-1 TRBV7-9 TGTGCCAGCAGCTTAGTGGCAGCCAGCACTGAAGCTTTCTTT CASSLVAASTEAFF
NA NA TRBJ2-7 TRBV5-1 TGCGCCAGCAGCTTGACTATCGGGAGTTACGAGCAGTACTTC CASSLTIGSYEQYF
NA NA TRBJ2-1 TRBV6-1 TGTGCCAGCAGCAACGATATGCGGTCCGATGAGCAGTTCTTC CASSNDMRSDEQFF
NA few TRBJ2-7 TRBV9 TGTGCCAGCAGCGTAGGGACATCGGCGGGCTACGAGCAGTACTTC CASSVGTSAGYEQYF
NA NA TRBJ2-7 TRBV20-1 TGCAGTGCCCGACGGGGGGCGTTTAACTACGAGCAGTACTTC CSARRGAFNYEQYF
TRBD1 NA TRBJ1-2 TRBV27 TGTGCCACCGGTATAGGGGGCGCGTATGGCTACACCTTC CATGIGGAYGYTF
TRBD2 NA TRBJ2-3 TRBV20-1 TGCAGTGCGAGACTAGCGGGTAACCCAACAGATACGCAGTATTTT CSARLAGNPTDTQYF
TRBD1 NA TRBJ2-6 TRBV18 TGTGCCAGCTCACCACCCGGGACAGGTACCTCTGGGGCCAACGTCCTGACTTTC CASSPPGTGTSGANVLTF
NA NA TRBJ1-1 TRBV12-3/TRBV12-4 TGTGCCAGCAGGATCAGGGGTATGAACACTGAAGCTTTCTTT CASRIRGMNTEAFF
TRBD1 NA TRBJ2-5 TRBV24-1 TGTGCCACCAGTGATTTGGGACAGGGGTACCAAGAGACCCAGTACTTC CATSDLGQGYQETQYF
NA NA TRBJ2-6 TRBV24-1 TGTGCCACCAGTGACCCCGGGACATCTGGGGCCAACGTCCTGACTTTC CATSDPGTSGANVLTF
NA few TRBJ1-1 TRBV9 TGTGCCAGCAGCGTAGGCAGGGCCACTGAAGCTTTCTTT CASSVGRATEAFF
NA NA TRBJ2-1 TRBV2 TGTGCCAGCAGTCCCGGTCGTTTTGAGCAGTTCTTC CASSPGRFEQFF
TRBD1 few TRBJ2-7 TRBV4-1 TGCGCCAGCAGCCAAGACCGAAGGGGGCCCGACGAGCAGTACTTC CASSQDRRGPDEQYF
NA few TRBJ1-2 TRBV11-2 TGTGCCAGCAGCGTACCGGGCACGACGGGCATCTATGGCTACACCTTC CASSVPGTTGIYGYTF
NA NA TRBJ2-5 TRBV5-1 TGCGCCAGCAGCTTAACAGGGATAGGCCAAGAGACCCAGTACTTC CASSLTGIGQETQYF
NA few TRBJ2-1 TRBV18 TGTGCCAGCTCACCCCCGGGGAGCTCGGGTGAGCAGTTCTTC CASSPPGSSGEQFF
NA NA TRBJ2-1 TRBV6-1 TGTGCCAGCAGCAACCACAGGTGGGGGAAAAATGAGCAGTTCTTC CASSNHRWGKNEQFF
NA few TRBJ1-2 TRBV27 TGTGCCAGCAGCCCTTGGGTTCAGTACAGGGTTGGGGAAGGCTACACCTTC CASSPWVQYRVGEGYTF
TRBD1 NA TRBJ2-7 TRBV5-1 TGCGCCAGCAGCTCCTGGGGACAGGGGCGATCTACGAAGCAGTACTTC CASSSWGQGRSTKQYF
TRBD2 NA TRBJ2-3 TRBV4-3 TGCGCCAGCAGCCCTAGCGGGGGGGGCTCAGATACGCAGTATTTT CASSPSGGGSDTQYF
NA NA TRBJ2-1 TRBV6-2/TRBV6-3 TGTGCCAGCCATAATGGTGAGCAGTTCTTC CASHNGEQFF
NA NA TRBJ2-7 TRBV6-2/TRBV6-3 TGTGCCAGCAGTTCGGGGGAGCAGTACTTC CASSSGEQYF